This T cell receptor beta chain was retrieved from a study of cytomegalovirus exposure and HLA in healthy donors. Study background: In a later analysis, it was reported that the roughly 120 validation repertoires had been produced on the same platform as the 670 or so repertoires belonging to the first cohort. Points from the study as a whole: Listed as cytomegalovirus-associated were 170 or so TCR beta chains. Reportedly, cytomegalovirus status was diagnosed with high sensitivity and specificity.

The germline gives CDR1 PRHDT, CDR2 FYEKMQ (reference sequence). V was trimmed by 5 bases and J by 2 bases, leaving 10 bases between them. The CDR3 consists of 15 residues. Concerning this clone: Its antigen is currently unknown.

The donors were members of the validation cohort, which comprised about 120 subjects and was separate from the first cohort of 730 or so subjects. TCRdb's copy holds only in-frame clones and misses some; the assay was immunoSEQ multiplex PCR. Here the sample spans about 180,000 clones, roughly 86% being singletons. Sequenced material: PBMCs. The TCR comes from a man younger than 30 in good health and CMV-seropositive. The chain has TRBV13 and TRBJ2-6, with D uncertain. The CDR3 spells CASSRRVPGANVLTF. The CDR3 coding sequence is TGTGCCAGCAGCCGGAGAGTTCCTGGGGCCAACGTCCTGACTTTC.